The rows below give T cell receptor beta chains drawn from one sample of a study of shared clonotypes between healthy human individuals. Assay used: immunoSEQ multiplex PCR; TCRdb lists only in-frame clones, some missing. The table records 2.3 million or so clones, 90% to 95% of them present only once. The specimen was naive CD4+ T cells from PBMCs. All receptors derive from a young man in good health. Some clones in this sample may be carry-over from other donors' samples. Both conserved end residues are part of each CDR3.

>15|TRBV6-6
CASSYDRAVGTEAFF
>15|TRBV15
CATTSRRGWPDTQYF
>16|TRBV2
CASSGLMGGETYEQYF
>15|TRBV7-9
CASSTLDGLGSPLHF
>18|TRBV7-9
CASSLARLARVRDDTQYF
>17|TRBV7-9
CASSPRPSSGRAYEQYF
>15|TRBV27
CASRRESTGIYGYTF
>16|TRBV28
CASRMRTGTANQPQHF
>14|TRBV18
CASSPSASDDEQYF
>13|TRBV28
CASSFGGGYGYTF
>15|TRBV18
CASSPLAGGQETQYF
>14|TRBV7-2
CASSLVDGYGRLFF
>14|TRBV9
CASSVDLLTDTQYF
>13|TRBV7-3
CASSLANTDTQYF
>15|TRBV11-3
CASSKGIGQTSEQFF
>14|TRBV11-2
CASSLDAANYGYTF
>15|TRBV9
CASSSTGTGSYEQYF
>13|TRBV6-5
CASRFSGDGTIYF
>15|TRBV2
CASSLGGTSNQPQHF
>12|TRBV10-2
CASSVGYQPQHF
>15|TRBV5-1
CASSLESSGRAEQYF
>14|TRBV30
CAWGLGTSNEKLFF
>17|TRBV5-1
CASSLGYGAGGGYEQYF
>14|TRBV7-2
CASSFGLAGGELFF
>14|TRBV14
CASSQENHRGEAFF
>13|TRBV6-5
CASRPLGNNEQFF